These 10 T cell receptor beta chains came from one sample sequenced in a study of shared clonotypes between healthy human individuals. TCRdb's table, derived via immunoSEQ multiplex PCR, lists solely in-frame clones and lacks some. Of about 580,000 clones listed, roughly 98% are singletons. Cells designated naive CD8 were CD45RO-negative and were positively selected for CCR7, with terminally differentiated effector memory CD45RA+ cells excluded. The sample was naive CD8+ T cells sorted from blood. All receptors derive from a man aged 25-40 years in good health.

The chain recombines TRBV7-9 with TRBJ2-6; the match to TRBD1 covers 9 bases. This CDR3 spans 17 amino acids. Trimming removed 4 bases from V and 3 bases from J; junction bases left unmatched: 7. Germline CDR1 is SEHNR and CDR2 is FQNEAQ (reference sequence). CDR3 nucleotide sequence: TGTGCCAGCAGCTCCCGGGACAGGGAGCGTGGGGCCAACGTCCTGACTTTC. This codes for CASSSRDRERGANVLTF.

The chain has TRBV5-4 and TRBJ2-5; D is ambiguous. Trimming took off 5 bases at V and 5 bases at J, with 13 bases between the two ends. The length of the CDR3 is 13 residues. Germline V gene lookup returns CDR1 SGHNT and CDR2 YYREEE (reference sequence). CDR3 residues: CASRSAAVETQYF. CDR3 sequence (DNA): TGTGCCAGCAGATCCGCCGCGGTTGAGACCCAGTACTTC.

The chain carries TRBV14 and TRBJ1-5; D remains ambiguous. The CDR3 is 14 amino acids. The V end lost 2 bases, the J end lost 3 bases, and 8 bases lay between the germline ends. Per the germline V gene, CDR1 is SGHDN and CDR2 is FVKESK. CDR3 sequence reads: CASSQSGHNQPQHF. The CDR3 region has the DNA TGTGCCAGCAGCCAATCCGGCCACAATCAGCCCCAGCATTTT. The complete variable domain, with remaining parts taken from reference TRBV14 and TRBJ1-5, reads EAGVTQFPSHSVIEKGQTVTLRCDPISGHDNLYWYRRVMGKEIKFLLHFVKESKQDESGMPNNRFLAERTGGTYSTLKVQPAELEDSGVYFCASSQSGHNQPQHFGDGTRLSIL.

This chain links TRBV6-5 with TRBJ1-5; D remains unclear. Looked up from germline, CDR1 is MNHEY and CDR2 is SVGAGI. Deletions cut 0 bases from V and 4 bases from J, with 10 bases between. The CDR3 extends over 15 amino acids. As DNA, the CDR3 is TGTGCCAGCAGTTACTCGGCCAGGAGTAATCAGCCCCAGCATTTT. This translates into CASSYSARSNQPQHF.

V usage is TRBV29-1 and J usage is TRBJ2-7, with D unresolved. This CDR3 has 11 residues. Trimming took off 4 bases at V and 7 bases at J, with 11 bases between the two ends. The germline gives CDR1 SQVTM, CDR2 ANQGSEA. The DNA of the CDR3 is TGCAGCGTTGCGGATCTACGGGAGCAGTACTTC. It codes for CSVADLREQYF.

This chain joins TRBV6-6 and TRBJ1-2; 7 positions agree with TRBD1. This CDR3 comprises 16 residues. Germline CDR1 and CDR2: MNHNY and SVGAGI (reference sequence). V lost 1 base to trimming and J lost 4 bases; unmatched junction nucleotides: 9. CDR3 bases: TGTGCCAGCAGTTACTGGGGGGACAGCAACCCCTATGGCTACACCTTC. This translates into CASSYWGDSNPYGYTF.

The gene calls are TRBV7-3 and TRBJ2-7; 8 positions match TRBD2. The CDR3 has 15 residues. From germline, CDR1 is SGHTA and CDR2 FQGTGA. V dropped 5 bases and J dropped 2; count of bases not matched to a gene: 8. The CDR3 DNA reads TGTGCCAGCAGCCTACAAAGCGGGAGCGCCTACGAGCAGTACTTC. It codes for CASSLQSGSAYEQYF.

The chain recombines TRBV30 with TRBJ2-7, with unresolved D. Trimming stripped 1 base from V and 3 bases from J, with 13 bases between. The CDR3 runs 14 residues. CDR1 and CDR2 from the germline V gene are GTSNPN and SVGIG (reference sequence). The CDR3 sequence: CAWSAPPLNYEQYF. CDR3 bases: TGTGCCTGGAGTGCCCCCCCCCTGAACTACGAGCAGTACTTC.

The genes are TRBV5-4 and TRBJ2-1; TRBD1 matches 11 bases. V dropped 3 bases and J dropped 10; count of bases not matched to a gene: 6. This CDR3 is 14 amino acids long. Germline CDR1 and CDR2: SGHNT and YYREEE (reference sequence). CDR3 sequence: CASSSGQGEEEQFF. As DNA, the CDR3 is TGTGCCAGCAGCTCGGGACAGGGGGAGGAAGAGCAGTTCTTC.

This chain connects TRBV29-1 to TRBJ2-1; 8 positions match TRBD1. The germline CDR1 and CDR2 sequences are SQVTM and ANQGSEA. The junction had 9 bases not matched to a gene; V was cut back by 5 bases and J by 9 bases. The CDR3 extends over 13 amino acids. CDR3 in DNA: TGCAGCGTTTTCAACAGGGGGTCTGTTGAGCAGTTCTTC. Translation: CSVFNRGSVEQFF.